This T cell receptor (beta chain) appears in the sequencing data of a study of cytomegalovirus exposure and HLA in healthy donors. Whole-study findings and limits: Previously analyzed data showed that most TCR beta V segments were productive at a frequency of about 90% or about 30%. The study put roughly 160 TCR beta chains on its list as cytomegalovirus-associated. Among the most significant clusters, several appeared linked to common viral pathogens in a later analysis.

Primers included in the PCR were 60 Vbeta and 13 Jbeta primers. The protocol was immunoSEQ multiplex PCR, while the TCRdb copy is restricted to in-frame clones and leaves out a portion. This table lists more than 200,000 clones. Germline V gene data show CDR1 as SGHKS and CDR2 as YYEKEE (reference sequence). The V end lost 3 bases, the J end lost 6 bases, and 22 bases lay between the germline ends. The CDR3 contains 16 residues. Comments on this clone: The antigen is undetermined.

The receptor was derived from a woman aged 25 to 39 in good health and CMV-seropositive. Source material: PBMCs. The chain combines TRBV5-5 with TRBJ2-7; D call uncertain. CDR3 nucleotides: TGTGCCAGCAGCTCCACCTATATTGTTGAGGTACCCGAGCAGTACTTC. Translation: CASSSTYIVEVPEQYF.